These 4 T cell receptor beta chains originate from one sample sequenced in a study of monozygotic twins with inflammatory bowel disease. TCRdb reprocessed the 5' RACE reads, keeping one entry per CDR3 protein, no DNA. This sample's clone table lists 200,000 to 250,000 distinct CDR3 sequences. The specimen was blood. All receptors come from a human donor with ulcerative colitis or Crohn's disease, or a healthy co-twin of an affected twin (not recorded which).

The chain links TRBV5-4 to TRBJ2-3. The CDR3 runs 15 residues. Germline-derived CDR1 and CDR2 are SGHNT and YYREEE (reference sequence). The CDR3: CASSFPWGSTDTQYF.

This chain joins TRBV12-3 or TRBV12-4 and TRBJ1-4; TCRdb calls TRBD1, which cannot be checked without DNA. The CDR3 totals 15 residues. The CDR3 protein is CASSFADRAGEKLFF.

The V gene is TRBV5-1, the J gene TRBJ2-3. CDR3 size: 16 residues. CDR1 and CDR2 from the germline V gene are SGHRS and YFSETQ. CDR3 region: CASSLMRKKELDTQYF.

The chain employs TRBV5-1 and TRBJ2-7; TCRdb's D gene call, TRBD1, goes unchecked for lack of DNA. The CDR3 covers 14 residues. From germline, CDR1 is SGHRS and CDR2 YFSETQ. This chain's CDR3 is CASSLEQGLREQYF.